The 10 T cell receptor beta chains in this list originate from one sample, sequenced in a study of siplizumab effects on memory and regulatory T cells. Sequencing was performed with immunoSEQ multiplex PCR; in TCRdb, only in-frame clones are kept and a portion is missing. The sample includes 85,000 to 130,000 clones, 85% to 95% of them seen just once. Material: Tregs sorted from blood. These receptor sequences come from a human donor in good health.

The chain is built from TRBV29-1 and TRBJ1-2; TRBD1 aligns across 7 bases. The CDR3 extends over 13 amino acids. CDR1 SQVTM and CDR2 ANQGSEA come from the germline V gene. Trimming took 7 bases from V and 5 from J; bases not matched to a gene: 10. CDR3 nucleotide sequence: TGCAGCGCTGCAGACAGGGTGGAGTATGGCTACACCTTC. The encoded protein is CSAADRVEYGYTF. The whole variable domain, filled in from reference TRBV29-1 and TRBJ1-2, reads SAVISQKPSRDICQRGTSLTIQCQVDSQVTMMFWYRQQPGQSLTLIATANQGSEATYESGFVIDKFPISRPNLTFSTLTVSNMSPEDSSIYLCSAADRVEYGYTFGSGTRLTVV.

The J gene is TRBJ2-1, the V gene TRBV30; 11 bases align to TRBD1. Germline lookup yields CDR1 GTSNPN and CDR2 SVGIG (reference sequence). The length of the CDR3 is 15 residues. V gave up 3 bases and J gave up 8 bases; unmatched junction bases: 9. The CDR3 DNA is TGTGCCTGGAGGGTGAGGACAGGGGGCTTATATGAGCAGTTCTTC. Translated: CAWRVRTGGLYEQFF.

The V gene is TRBV4-2, the J gene TRBJ2-3; D might be TRBD2 (5 bases). CDR1 is LGHNA, CDR2 YNFKEQ, per germline. Trimming stripped 0 bases from V and 3 bases from J, with 13 bases between. The length of the CDR3 is 16 residues. The CDR3 DNA is TGTGCCAGCAGCCAAGATAGAGGGTTCAATACAGATACGCAGTATTTT. This encodes CASSQDRGFNTDTQYF.

This chain joins TRBV7-2 and TRBJ2-1; possibly TRBD2 for D (5 bases). Trimming pared 1 base from V and 8 bases from J, leaving 18 bases between. CDR1 and CDR2 from the germline V gene are SGHTA and FQGNSA. There are 16 residues in the CDR3. The CDR3 DNA reads as TGTGCCAGCAGCTTAGAGAGGGTGGGAAAAGGCGATGAGCAGTTCTTC. The encoded protein is CASSLERVGKGDEQFF.

The J gene is TRBJ2-1, the V gene TRBV4-1, with a weak D call TRBD2 (5 bases). The V end was cut by 0 bases, the J end by 12 bases, with 18 bases between. This CDR3 is 15 amino acids long. Germline V CDR1 and CDR2: MGHRA, YSYEKL. The CDR3 region is CASSQETLSGVGQFF. In DNA, the CDR3 is TGCGCCAGCAGCCAAGAAACCCTAAGCGGAGTGGGGCAGTTCTTC.

This rearrangement joins TRBV6-1 to TRBJ1-1; the match to TRBD1 covers 7 bases. V was clipped by 8 bases and J by 5 bases; unmatched bases: 8. Germline-derived CDR1 and CDR2 are MNHNS and SASEGT. CDR3 length equals 13 residues. CDR3 coding DNA: TGTGCCAGCGTACAGGGGCGACCGACTGAAGCTTTCTTT. Its translation is CASVQGRPTEAFF.

The rearrangement links TRBV6-5 to TRBJ1-1, with D maybe TRBD1 (6 bases). V lost 6 bases to trimming and J lost 3 bases, with 11 bases between them. The CDR3 is 13 residues long. Germline lookup yields CDR1 MNHEY and CDR2 SVGAGI. This CDR3 is CASRLGQHTEAFF. As DNA, the CDR3 is TGTGCCAGCAGGTTGGGACAACACACTGAAGCTTTCTTT.

This sequence joins TRBV12-5 and TRBJ1-2; no firm D call. The V end was cut by 7 bases, the J end by 8 bases, with 17 bases between. The CDR3 length is 13 residues. CDR1 and CDR2 (germline): LGHNT, FRNRAP. The CDR3 sequence: CASVIDQKGGYTF. DNA for the CDR3: TGTGCTAGTGTTATAGACCAAAAGGGCGGCTACACCTTC.

This clone was seen a single time. The V call is TRBV5-1, the J call TRBJ1-4; 7 bases agree with TRBD1. The junction had 7 bases not matched to a gene; V was cut back by 4 bases and J by 7 bases. There are 14 residues in the CDR3. In germline, CDR1 is SGHRS, CDR2 YFSETQ. DNA for the CDR3: TGCGCCAGCAGCCGACAGGGAAGGGGTGAAAAACTGTTTTTT. This sequence encodes CASSRQGRGEKLFF.

This clone was seen a single time. The chain joins TRBV29-1 to TRBJ1-1; D remains ambiguous. This CDR3 contains 11 residues. Trimming pared 4 bases from V and 3 bases from J, leaving 6 bases between. Germline values: CDR1 SQVTM, CDR2 ANQGSEA. CDR3 bases: TGCAGCGTTGGGTGGGACACTGAAGCTTTCTTT. This codes for CSVGWDTEAFF.